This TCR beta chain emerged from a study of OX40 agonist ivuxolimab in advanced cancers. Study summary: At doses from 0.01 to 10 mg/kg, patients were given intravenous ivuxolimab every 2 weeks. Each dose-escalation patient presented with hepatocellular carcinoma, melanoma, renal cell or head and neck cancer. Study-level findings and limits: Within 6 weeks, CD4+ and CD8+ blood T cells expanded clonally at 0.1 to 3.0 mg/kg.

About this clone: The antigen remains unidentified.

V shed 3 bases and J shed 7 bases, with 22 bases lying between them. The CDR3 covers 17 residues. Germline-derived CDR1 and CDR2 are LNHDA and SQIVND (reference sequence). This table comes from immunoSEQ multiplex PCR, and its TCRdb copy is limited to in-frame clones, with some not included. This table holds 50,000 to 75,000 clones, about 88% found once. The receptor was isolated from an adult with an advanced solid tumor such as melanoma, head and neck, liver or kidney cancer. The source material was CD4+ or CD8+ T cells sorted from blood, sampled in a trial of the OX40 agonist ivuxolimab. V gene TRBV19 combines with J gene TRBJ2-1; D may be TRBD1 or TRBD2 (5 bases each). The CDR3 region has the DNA TGTGCCAGTAGTATGAGAGTAGGGACCTATGAGGCGAATGAGCAGTTCTTC. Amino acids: CASSMRVGTYEANEQFF.